These T cell receptor beta chains were read from a single sample in a study of neurological immune-mediated disorders. TCRdb analysed the 5' RACE reads with MiXCR anew, one entry per CDR3 protein. The sample includes around 60,000 distinct CDR3 sequences, 3% to 3.5% of them seen just once. The sample taken for sequencing was PBMCs. The receptors originated from an older woman with multiple sclerosis. Both conserved end residues are part of each CDR3. A row's size may be missing; if present it is once, few, many or a size class.

>TRBV7-8|TRBJ1-3|many
CASSLGGSGNTIYF
>TRBV3-1|TRBJ2-7|NA
CASSQAVYEQYF
>TRBV28|TRBJ1-1|many
CASSSPGQGHTEAFF
>TRBV12-3/TRBV12-4|TRBJ1-2|NA
CASSARRGLNPNYGYTF
>TRBV12-3/TRBV12-4|TRBJ1-1|many
CAETPQSNTEAFF
>TRBV18|TRBJ1-1|many
CASSPRAGIGTEAFF
>TRBV18|TRBJ2-5|many
CASSPSASTEETQYF
>TRBV29-1|TRBJ1-1|many
CSVNRGNTEAFF
>TRBV7-9|TRBJ2-2|many
CASSLAGTGELFF
>TRBV7-9|TRBJ2-7|many
CASSLTQGYEQYF
>TRBV12-3/TRBV12-4|TRBJ1-1|many
CASSDYANTEAFF
>TRBV10-3|TRBJ2-3|many
CASTSGAGGGTDTQYF
>TRBV7-2|TRBJ2-5|many
CASSIEVTQYF
>TRBV10-3|TRBJ2-1|many
CAISEGLSSYNEQFF
>TRBV5-1|TRBJ2-7|many
CASSLVPGEAYEQYF
>TRBV5-6|TRBJ2-7|many
CASSVYYEQYF
>TRBV5-1|TRBJ2-7|many
CASSSTYEQYF
>TRBV20-1|TRBJ1-4|many
CRAGGATNEKLFF
>TRBV7-9|TRBJ2-7|many
CASSRDYRERQYF
>TRBV7-9|TRBJ2-5|once
CASSSTNTGGRETQYF
>TRBV4-1|TRBJ1-1|few
CASSQVDIVSHTEAFF
>TRBV5-1|TRBJ2-2|many
CASSFMLADTGELFF
>TRBV4-1|TRBJ2-7|many
CASSPTRAGVSYEQYF
>TRBV5-1|TRBJ2-3|many
CASSSGGVGTDTQYF
>TRBV20-1|TRBJ2-2|many
CSAKGEAGDRTGELFF
>TRBV7-2|TRBJ1-1|many
CASSDGPGAEAFF
>TRBV2|TRBJ1-2|many
CASSEGTFDGYTF
>TRBV2|TRBJ2-7|many
CATQEGGEQYF
>TRBV20-1|TRBJ1-5|many
CSARTGNSNQPQHF
>TRBV27|TRBJ2-3|many
CASSSELQIATQYF
>TRBV4-3|TRBJ1-1|many
CASSQDPTGDHTEAFF
>TRBV7-2|TRBJ1-1|many
CASSLLQDSYEAFF
>TRBV6-6|TRBJ1-3|many
CASSYGGNTIYF
>TRBV5-1|TRBJ2-7|many
CASSLVGASSYEQYF
>TRBV7-2|TRBJ2-7|many
CASSLATRQDEQYF
>TRBV27|TRBJ2-7|many
CASSLSHRGRNNEQYF
>TRBV24-1|TRBJ2-2|many
CATSDFWDRDAGELFF
>TRBV27|TRBJ2-3|many
CASVGGPTDTQYF
>TRBV10-1|TRBJ2-2|many
CASSDRGTGELFF
>TRBV7-2|TRBJ2-3|many
CASSTRVPDTQYF
>TRBV5-1|TRBJ2-7|many
CASRISGRAEQYF
>TRBV5-1|TRBJ2-7|many
CASSSGIEQYF
>TRBV6-2/TRBV6-3|TRBJ2-2|many
CASKGQGHMNTGELFF
>TRBV10-2|TRBJ1-5|many
CASSANRANQPQHF
>TRBV12-3/TRBV12-4|TRBJ2-7|NA
CASSLRAGRSEQYF
>TRBV5-5|TRBJ2-5|many
CASSWGLQETQYF
>TRBV7-2|TRBJ2-1|many
CASSRSRNEQFF
>TRBV7-2|TRBJ1-5|many
CASSLGAGESNQPQHF
>TRBV15|TRBJ2-7|many
CATSATGTADYEQYF
>TRBV5-6|TRBJ2-7|NA
CASSLTGLLYEQYF
>TRBV20-1|TRBJ2-5|many
CSARLAGGLRETQYF
>TRBV28|TRBJ2-2|many
CASISFRGRSGELFF
>TRBV20-1|TRBJ1-5|many
CSAVNRGLINQPQHF
>TRBV4-2|TRBJ2-5|many
CASSLHEAGAGETQYF
>TRBV4-1|TRBJ1-4|many
CASSQVPRGRNEKLFF
>TRBV9|TRBJ2-1|many
CASSVPSGGDEQFF
>TRBV3-1|TRBJ1-5|many
CASSYSNSNQPQHF
>TRBV21-1|TRBJ2-7|many
CASSKGNVRSYEQYF
>TRBV28|TRBJ1-2|many
CASSFGSYGYTF
>TRBV6-6|TRBJ2-2|many
CASSYTRGSRELFF